The clone carrying this T cell receptor (beta chain) occurred many times. As yet, its antigen is unknown. The data belong to a study of T cells in Graves' hyperthyroidism and ophthalmopathy. General study findings and limits: The majority of expanded thyroid clonotypes above 0.001 also appeared in blood. The authors' 13 V-J model separated ophthalmopathy from stable hyperthyroidism.

The V gene's germline CDR1 is LNHNV and CDR2 YYDKDF (reference sequence). This CDR3 region has 15 residues. With 2 bases removed from V and 0 bases from J, the gap between germline ends came to 10 bases. The source material, RNA transcripts, was used to amplify TCR beta CDR3 regions. When the TCR CDR3 underwent first-round RT-PCR, the HTBI primer set was used. TCRdb recomputed calls from the multiplex PCR reads with MiXCR, one row per CDR3 protein. The repertoire holds 400,000 to 550,000 distinct CDR3 sequences, around an eighth seen once, with around 17% in the top ten. Uncontrolled infections, other autoimmune diseases, pregnancy or lactation led to exclusion of patients.

V is TRBV15 and J is TRBJ1-1; possible D gene TRBD1, 5 bases. The sequencing sample was made of blood. This TCR was recovered from a woman younger than 35 with Graves' hyperthyroidism. The CDR3 DNA sequence: TGTGCCACCAGCAGATCTGGGACGGTGAACACTGAAGCTTTCTTT. Protein sequence: CATSRSGTVNTEAFF.